This TCR beta chain is from a study of T cells in localized non-small cell lung cancer. The study's findings and limits: Longer overall survival was associated with a higher density of T cells in the blood.

Regarding this clone: Its specificity is unknown.

The CDR3 runs to 14 residues. Trimming took off 5 bases at V and 0 bases at J, with 10 bases between the two ends. Germline V gene data show CDR1 as SEHNR and CDR2 as FQNEAQ (reference sequence). The repertoire was sequenced with immunoSEQ multiplex PCR; TCRdb's copy has only in-frame clones and lacks some. The sample has 60,000 or so clones, around 81% seen once. Sample: PBMCs, taken before any cancer treatment. This TCR was sampled from a man aged 40 to 70 with stage II lung adenocarcinoma. This chain joins TRBV7-9 and TRBJ1-1, with TRBD1 as a possible D gene (5 bases). The DNA of the CDR3 is TGTGCCAGCAGCCCCGACAGTCTGAACACTGAAGCTTTCTTT. Amino acids: CASSPDSLNTEAFF.